This entry lists 11 T cell receptor beta chains sequenced from one sample in a study of blood T cell repertoires in COVID-19. The repertoire was sequenced with immunoSEQ multiplex PCR; TCRdb's copy has only in-frame clones and lacks some. The data contain approximately 240,000 clones, around 90% of them seen just once; the ten biggest clones take up about 6%. Sample: PBMCs or T cells enriched from blood (not recorded which). The origin of the receptors is a woman under 40 with acute COVID-19.

Concerning this clone: Other DNA sequences in the sample encode the same CDR3. The V gene is TRBV29-1, the J gene TRBJ1-1, with D uncertain. This CDR3 has 13 amino acids. The germline gives CDR1 SQVTM, CDR2 ANQGSEA. Trimming stripped 1 base from V and 0 bases from J, with 6 bases between. CDR3 coding DNA: TGCAGCGTTGAAGGGCAGATGAACACTGAAGCTTTCTTT. Its translation is CSVEGQMNTEAFF.

This chain uses TRBV28 with TRBJ1-2; TRBD1 matches at 9 bases. Germline values: CDR1 MDHEN, CDR2 SYDVKM. This CDR3 comprises 16 residues. Trimming at V came to 5 bases and at J to 2 bases, leaving 9 bases not matched to a gene. In DNA, the CDR3 is TGTGCCAGCAGTCCACATATCGGACAGGGGAACTATGGCTACACCTTC. It specifies CASSPHIGQGNYGYTF.

This clone was counted only a few times. CDR3 sequence reads: CASSDFLGLGAHEQFF. In DNA, the CDR3 is TGCGCCAGCAGTGATTTTTTGGGACTAGGGGCCCATGAGCAGTTCTTC. The chain employs TRBV10-1 and TRBJ2-1, with TRBD2 matching 8 bases. Trimming at V came to 3 bases and at J to 8 bases, leaving 12 bases not matched to a gene. Germline values: CDR1 WNHNN, CDR2 SYGVQD (reference sequence). This CDR3 has 16 residues.

The DNA of the CDR3 is TGTGCCAGCAGCTTCTCAACTGCCACTGAAGCTTTCTTT. This encodes CASSFSTATEAFF. J is TRBJ1-1 and V is TRBV5-8; unclear D gene. The CDR3 spans 13 residues. Germline V gene lookup returns CDR1 SGHTS and CDR2 YDEGEE. The V end was cut by 2 bases, the J end by 4 bases, with 9 bases between.

The V gene is TRBV2, the J gene TRBJ2-5; the D gene is possibly TRBD1 (6 bases). The CDR3 consists of 13 residues. Germline CDR1 is SNHLY and CDR2 is FYNNEI. V dropped 5 bases and J dropped 5 bases, with 12 bases sitting between them. The CDR3 region is CASSWTAGETQYF. CDR3 in DNA: TGTGCCAGCAGTTGGACAGCAGGGGAGACCCAGTACTTC.

The chain couples TRBV5-6 to TRBJ1-1; TRBD1 agrees at 8 bases. The CDR3 is 15 amino acids. CDR1 is SGHDT, CDR2 YYEEEE, per germline. The ends lost 5 bases at V and 5 bases at J; junction bases unmatched: 11. This CDR3 reads CASSNRGAIGTEAFF. CDR3 bases: TGTGCCAGCAGTAACAGGGGGGCGATCGGTACTGAAGCTTTCTTT.

The gene calls are TRBV4-1 and TRBJ1-6; the D is unclear. The CDR3 has 15 amino acids. CDR1 and CDR2 (germline): MGHRA, YSYEKL. V was pared by 4 bases and J by 7 bases, with 14 bases between. The CDR3 protein is CASSPSRGSNSPLHF. The CDR3 region has the DNA TGCGCCAGCAGCCCTAGTCGAGGGTCCAATTCACCCCTCCACTTT.

This rearrangement joins TRBV30 to TRBJ1-5; D unresolved. CDR1 is GTSNPN, CDR2 SVGIG, per germline (reference sequence). The V end was cut by 2 bases, the J end by 5 bases, with 10 bases between. The CDR3 has 13 residues. This CDR3 reads CAWSRESDQPQHF. The CDR3 DNA follows: TGTGCCTGGAGTCGAGAGAGTGATCAGCCCCAGCATTTT.

V gene TRBV11-1 combines with J gene TRBJ1-3, with D tentatively TRBD1 (5 bases). V lost 5 bases and J 0 bases, leaving 11 bases between the germline ends. Per germline, CDR1 SGHAT and CDR2 FQDESV (reference sequence). This CDR3 comprises 15 residues. The CDR3 region is CASSIQAHSGNTIYF. CDR3 nucleotide sequence: TGTGCCAGCAGCATACAGGCCCACTCTGGAAACACCATATATTTT.

In its sample, this clone was seen many times. The chain has TRBV15 and TRBJ2-3, with TRBD2 as a possible D gene (7 bases). Germline V CDR1 and CDR2: LNHNV, YYDKDF (reference sequence). V gave up 3 bases and J gave up 6 bases, with 19 bases separating them. This CDR3 spans 16 amino acids. The CDR3 bases are TGTGCCACCAGCAGGGCCGTCGCGGGGGCCGACGATACGCAGTATTTT. Its protein product is CATSRAVAGADDTQYF.

The genes are TRBV5-1 and TRBJ1-2, with TRBD1 matching 8 bases. Looked up from germline, CDR1 is SGHRS and CDR2 is YFSETQ. The CDR3 extends over 13 amino acids. J was trimmed by 4 bases and V by 6 bases; bases with no gene match: 5. CDR3 amino acids: CASTPGGRYGYTF. CDR3 nucleotide sequence: TGCGCCAGCACTCCAGGGGGCCGCTATGGCTACACCTTC.